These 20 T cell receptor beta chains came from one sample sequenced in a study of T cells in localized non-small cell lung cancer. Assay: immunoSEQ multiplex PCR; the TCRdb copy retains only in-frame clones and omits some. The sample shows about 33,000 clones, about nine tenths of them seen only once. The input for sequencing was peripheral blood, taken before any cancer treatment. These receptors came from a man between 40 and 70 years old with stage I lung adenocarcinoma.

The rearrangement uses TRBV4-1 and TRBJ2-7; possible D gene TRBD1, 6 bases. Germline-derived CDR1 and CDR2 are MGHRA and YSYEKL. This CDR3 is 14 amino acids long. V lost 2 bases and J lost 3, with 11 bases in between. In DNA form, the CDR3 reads TGCGCCAGCAGCCAAACGCGGACAGTCTACGAGCAGTACTTC. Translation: CASSQTRTVYEQYF.

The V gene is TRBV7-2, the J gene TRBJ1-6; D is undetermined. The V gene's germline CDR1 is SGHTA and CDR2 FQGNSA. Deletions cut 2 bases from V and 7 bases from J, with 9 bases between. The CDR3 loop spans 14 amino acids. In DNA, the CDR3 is TGTGCCAGCAGCTTAAGGTCGGGGAATTCACCCCTCCACTTT. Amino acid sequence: CASSLRSGNSPLHF. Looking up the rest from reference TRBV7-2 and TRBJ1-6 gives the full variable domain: GAGVSQSPSNKVTEKGKDVELRCDPISGHTALYWYRQSLGQGLEFLIYFQGNSAPDKSGLPSDRFSAERTGGSVSTLTIQRTQQEDSAVYLCASSLRSGNSPLHFGNGTRLTVT.

The DNA for the CDR3 is TGTGCCAGCAGCGTAAGTGGGGGGGCTGAGACCCAGTACTTC. It translates to CASSVSGGAETQYF. The chain combines TRBV9 with TRBJ2-5, with a tentative D call TRBD2 (7 bases). Germline CDR1 and CDR2: SGDLS and YYNGEE. V was shortened by 1 base and J by 5 bases, with 12 bases between the two germline ends. This CDR3 is 14 amino acids long.

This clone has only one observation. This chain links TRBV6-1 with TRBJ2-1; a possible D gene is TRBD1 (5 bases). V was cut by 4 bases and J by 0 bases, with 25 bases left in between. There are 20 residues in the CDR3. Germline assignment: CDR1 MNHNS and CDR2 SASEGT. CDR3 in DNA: TGTGCCAGCAGTGGGGCAGAAGGGGTTGGACCCTTTTTCTCCTACAATGAGCAGTTCTTC. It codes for CASSGAEGVGPFFSYNEQFF.

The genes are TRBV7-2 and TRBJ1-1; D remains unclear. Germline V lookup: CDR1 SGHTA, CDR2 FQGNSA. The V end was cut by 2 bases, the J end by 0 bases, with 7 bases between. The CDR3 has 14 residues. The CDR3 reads CASSLKQLNTEAFF. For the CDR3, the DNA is TGTGCCAGCAGCTTAAAACAGCTGAACACTGAAGCTTTCTTT. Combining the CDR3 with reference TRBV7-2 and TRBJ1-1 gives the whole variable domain GAGVSQSPSNKVTEKGKDVELRCDPISGHTALYWYRQSLGQGLEFLIYFQGNSAPDKSGLPSDRFSAERTGGSVSTLTIQRTQQEDSAVYLCASSLKQLNTEAFFGQGTRLTVV.

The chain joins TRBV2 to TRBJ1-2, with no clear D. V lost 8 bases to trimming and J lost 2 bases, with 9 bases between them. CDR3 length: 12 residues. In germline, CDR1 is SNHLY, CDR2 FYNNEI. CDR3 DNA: TGTGCCAGCGACCGGCTCAACTATGGCTACACCTTC. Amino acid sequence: CASDRLNYGYTF. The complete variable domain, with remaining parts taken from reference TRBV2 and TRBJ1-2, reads EPEVTQTPSHQVTQMGQEVILRCVPISNHLYFYWYRQILGQKVEFLVSFYNNEISEKSEIFDDQFSVERPDGSNFTLKIRSTKLEDSAMYFCASDRLNYGYTFGSGTRLTVV.

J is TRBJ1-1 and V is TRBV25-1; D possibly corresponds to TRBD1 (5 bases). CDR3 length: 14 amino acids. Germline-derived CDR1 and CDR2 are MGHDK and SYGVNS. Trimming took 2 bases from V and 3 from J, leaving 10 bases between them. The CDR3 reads CASSEQGKDTEAFF. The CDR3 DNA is TGTGCCAGCAGTGAACAGGGTAAGGACACTGAAGCTTTCTTT.

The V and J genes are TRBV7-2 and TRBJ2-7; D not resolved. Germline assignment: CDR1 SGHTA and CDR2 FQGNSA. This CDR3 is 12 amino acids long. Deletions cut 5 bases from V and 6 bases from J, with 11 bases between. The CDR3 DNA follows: TGTGCCAGCAGCCAATTCGGTTCCGAGCAGTACTTC. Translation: CASSQFGSEQYF.

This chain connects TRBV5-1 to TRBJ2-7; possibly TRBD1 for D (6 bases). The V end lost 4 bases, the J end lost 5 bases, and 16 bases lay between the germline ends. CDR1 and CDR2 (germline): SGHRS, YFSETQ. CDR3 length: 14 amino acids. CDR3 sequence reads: CASSAGTPTNEQYF. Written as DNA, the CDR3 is TGCGCCAGCAGCGCCGGGACACCCACCAACGAGCAGTACTTC.

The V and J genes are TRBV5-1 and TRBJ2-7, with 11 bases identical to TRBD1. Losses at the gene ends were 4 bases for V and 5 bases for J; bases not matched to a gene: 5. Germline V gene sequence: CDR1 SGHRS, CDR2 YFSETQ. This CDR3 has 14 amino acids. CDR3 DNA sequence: TGCGCCAGCAGCCCGGGGGACAGGGGGAACGAGCAGTACTTC. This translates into CASSPGDRGNEQYF.

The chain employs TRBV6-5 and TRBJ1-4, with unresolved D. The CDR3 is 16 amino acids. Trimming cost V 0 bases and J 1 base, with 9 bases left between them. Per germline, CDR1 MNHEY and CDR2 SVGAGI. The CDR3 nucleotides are TGTGCCAGCAGTTACTCCCGATCAGTAACTAATGAAAAACTGTTTTTT. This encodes CASSYSRSVTNEKLFF.

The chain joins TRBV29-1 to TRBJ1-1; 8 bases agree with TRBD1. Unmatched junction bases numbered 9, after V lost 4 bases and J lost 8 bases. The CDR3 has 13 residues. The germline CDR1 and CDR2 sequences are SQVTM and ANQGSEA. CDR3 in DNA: TGCAGCGTTGCGACAGGGGTTCTCGGGGAAGCTTTCTTT. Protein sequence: CSVATGVLGEAFF.

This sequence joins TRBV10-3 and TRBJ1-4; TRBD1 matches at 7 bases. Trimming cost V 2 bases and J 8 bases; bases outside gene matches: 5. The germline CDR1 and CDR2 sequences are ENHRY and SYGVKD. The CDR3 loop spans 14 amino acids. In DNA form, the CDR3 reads TGTGCCATCAGTGAGGGGCAGGGGGAGGAAAAACTGTTTTTT. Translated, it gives CAISEGQGEEKLFF.

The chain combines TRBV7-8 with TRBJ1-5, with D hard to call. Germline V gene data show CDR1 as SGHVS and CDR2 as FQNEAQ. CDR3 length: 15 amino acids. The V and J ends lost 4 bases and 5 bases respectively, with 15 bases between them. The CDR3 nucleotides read TGTGCCAGCAGCTCCGAGAACCCCCCATATCAGCCCCAGCATTTT. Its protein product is CASSSENPPYQPQHF.

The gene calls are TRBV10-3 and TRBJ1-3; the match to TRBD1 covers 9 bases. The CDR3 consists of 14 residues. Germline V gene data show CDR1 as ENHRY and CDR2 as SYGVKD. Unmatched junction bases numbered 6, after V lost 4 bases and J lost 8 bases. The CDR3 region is CAISATTGGDTIYF. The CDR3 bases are TGTGCCATCAGTGCGACTACAGGGGGCGACACCATATATTTT.

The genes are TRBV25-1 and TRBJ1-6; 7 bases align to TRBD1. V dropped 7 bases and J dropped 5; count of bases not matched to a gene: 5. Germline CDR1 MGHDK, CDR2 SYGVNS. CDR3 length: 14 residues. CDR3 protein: CASNPGTDNSPLHF. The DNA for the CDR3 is TGTGCCAGCAACCCCGGGACAGATAATTCACCCCTCCACTTT.

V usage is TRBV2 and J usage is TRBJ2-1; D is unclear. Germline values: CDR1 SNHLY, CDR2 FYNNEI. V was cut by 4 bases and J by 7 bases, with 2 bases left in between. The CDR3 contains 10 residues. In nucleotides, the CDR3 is TGTGCCAGCAGTGCTAATGAGCAGTTCTTC. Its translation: CASSANEQFF.

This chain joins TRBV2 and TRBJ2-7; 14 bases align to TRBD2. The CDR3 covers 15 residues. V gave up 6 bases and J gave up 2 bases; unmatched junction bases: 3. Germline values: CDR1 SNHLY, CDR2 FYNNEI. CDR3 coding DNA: TGTGCCAGCAGCTTGACTAGCGGGGGGGCCTACGAGCAGTACTTC. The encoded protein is CASSLTSGGAYEQYF.

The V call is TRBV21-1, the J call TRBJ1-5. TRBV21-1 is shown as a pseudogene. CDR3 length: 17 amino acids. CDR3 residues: CASSKSWRVGSNQPQHF. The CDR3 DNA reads TGTGCCAGCAGCAAAAGTTGGCGGGTAGGAAGCAATCAGCCCCAGCATTTT.

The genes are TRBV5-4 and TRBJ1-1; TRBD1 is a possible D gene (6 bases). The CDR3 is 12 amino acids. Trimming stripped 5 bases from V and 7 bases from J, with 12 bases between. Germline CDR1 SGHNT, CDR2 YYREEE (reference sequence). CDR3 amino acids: CASSFQGSEAFF. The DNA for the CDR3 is TGTGCCAGCAGTTTCCAGGGGAGTGAAGCTTTCTTT.